One sample yielded the 5 T cell receptor beta chains listed below, sequenced in a study of memory CD4+ T cells and cytomegalovirus serostatus. The data were produced by immunoSEQ multiplex PCR, yet TCRdb's version contains in-frame clones alone and is incomplete. Of tens of thousands of clones listed, roughly four fifths are singletons. Single viable CD3+CD4+CD8-CD45RO+ cells were sorted as the memory CD4+ T cells. Sequenced input: memory CD4+ T cells from blood. The receptors shown here come from an adult in good health and CMV-seronegative.

The CDR3 region has the DNA TGTGCCAGCAGTTTTATGGACACCGCGAACACCGGGGAGCTGTTTTTT. It encodes CASSFMDTANTGELFF. V is TRBV27 and J is TRBJ2-2, with D maybe TRBD1 (5 bases). V was cut by 3 bases and J by 0 bases, with 11 bases left in between. The CDR3 consists of 16 residues. CDR1 and CDR2 (germline): MNHEY, SMNVEV (reference sequence).

The chain employs TRBV30 and TRBJ1-6; 7 nucleotides align to TRBD1. This CDR3 is built from 12 residues. CDR1 is GTSNPN, CDR2 SVGIG, per germline (reference sequence). The ends lost 6 bases at V and 10 bases at J; junction bases unmatched: 6. CDR3 DNA: TGTGCCTGCGTAAGGGGGCGATCACCCCTCCACTTT. Protein: CACVRGRSPLHF.

This chain joins TRBV5-1 and TRBJ2-2, with 10 bases matching TRBD2. This CDR3 comprises 15 residues. The ends lost 7 bases at V and 0 bases at J; junction bases unmatched: 3. Germline values: CDR1 SGHRS, CDR2 YFSETQ. In nucleotides, the CDR3 is TGCGCCAGCGAGCGGGGGGGAACGAACACCGGGGAGCTGTTTTTT. Amino acid sequence: CASERGGTNTGELFF. Full variable domain (outside the CDR3, taken from reference TRBV5-1 and TRBJ2-2): KAGVTQTPRYLIKTRGQQVTLSCSPISGHRSVSWYQQTPGQGLQFLFEYFSETQRNKGNFPGRFSGRQFSNSRSEMNVSTLELGDSALYLCASERGGTNTGELFFGEGSRLTVL.

V is TRBV7-9 and J is TRBJ1-3, with a tentative D call TRBD1 (5 bases). This CDR3 is built from 15 residues. Germline lookup yields CDR1 SEHNR and CDR2 FQNEAQ (reference sequence). V was pared by 5 bases and J by 1 base, with 12 bases between. CDR3 DNA sequence: TGTGCCAGCAGCCAGAGGGGTTCTTCTGGAAACACCATATATTTT. This encodes CASSQRGSSGNTIYF.

This chain connects TRBV6-1 to TRBJ1-2; no definite D call. With 7 bases removed from V and 3 bases from J, the gap between germline ends came to 6 bases. Germline-derived CDR1 and CDR2 are MNHNS and SASEGT. The CDR3 has 11 amino acids. This CDR3 reads CASMRDYGYTF. The DNA of the CDR3 is TGTGCCAGCATGAGGGACTATGGCTACACCTTC.